The rows below give T cell receptor beta chains drawn from one sample of a study of blood T cell repertoires in COVID-19. Clones were read by immunoSEQ multiplex PCR, and TCRdb kept only the in-frame ones, dropping some. This table holds about 54,000 clones, around 90% found once. Sequences were obtained from peripheral blood. The receptor source for this set is a man between 45 and 60 years old with active COVID-19. Each CDR3 is given with its conserved first and last residue.

length: 16; J: TRBJ1-6; V: TRBV6-2/TRBV6-3; CDR3: CASSRPGQGVGSPLHF
length: 16; J: TRBJ1-5; V: TRBV28; CDR3: CASRLTGMRTNQPQHF
length: 13; J: TRBJ2-3; V: TRBV27; CDR3: CASSPPAGHTQYF
length: 15; J: TRBJ2-3; V: TRBV7-9; CDR3: CASSLGLAGADTQYF
length: 15; J: TRBJ1-1; V: TRBV15; CDR3: CATSRDQQPNTEAFF
length: 15; J: TRBJ2-3; V: TRBV5-1; CDR3: CASSLPSGGADTQYF
length: 16; J: TRBJ1-3; V: TRBV30; CDR3: CAWSLQGATSGNTIYF
length: 14; J: TRBJ1-5; V: TRBV5-6; CDR3: CASSLERDDQPQHF
length: 14; J: TRBJ2-7; V: TRBV6-2/TRBV6-3; CDR3: CASSYDGGSYEQYF
length: 15; J: TRBJ2-3; V: TRBV7-8; CDR3: CASSPGVLSLDTQYF
length: 14; J: TRBJ1-2; V: TRBV6-5; CDR3: CASSYGTGNYGYTF
length: 15; J: TRBJ1-5; V: TRBV6-2/TRBV6-3; CDR3: CASSSGQGSNQPQHF
length: 14; J: TRBJ2-5; V: TRBV6-5; CDR3: CASSYQTSLETQYF
length: 16; J: TRBJ1-4; V: TRBV7-9; CDR3: CASSLAAAGTNEKLFF
length: 13; J: TRBJ1-1; V: TRBV19; CDR3: CASSLRGIGEAFF
length: 13; J: TRBJ2-2; V: TRBV6-2/TRBV6-3; CDR3: CASSLTSTGELFF
length: 13; J: TRBJ1-2; V: TRBV7-2; CDR3: CASSLASDWGYTF
length: 15; J: TRBJ1-2; V: TRBV2; CDR3: CASSEAPGTGYGYTF
length: 16; J: TRBJ1-3; V: TRBV7-2; CDR3: CASSLAFQGGGNTIYF
length: 12; J: TRBJ2-7; V: TRBV29-1; CDR3: CSVARGPDEQYF
length: 15; J: TRBJ1-2; V: TRBV6-1; CDR3: CASSEIGRGYYGYTF
length: 12; J: TRBJ2-5; V: TRBV7-3; CDR3: CASSHFGETQYF
length: 15; J: TRBJ2-7; V: TRBV15; CDR3: CATSRTGRGVYEQYF
length: 19; J: TRBJ1-5; V: TRBV23-1; CDR3: CASSQPPGQWSSSNQPQHF
length: 12; J: TRBJ1-3; V: TRBV5-6; CDR3: CASSSGENTIYF
length: 14; J: TRBJ2-1; V: TRBV19; CDR3: CASSMGTSIDEQFF
length: 14; J: TRBJ1-6; V: TRBV7-2; CDR3: CASSSNGQGSPLHF
length: 16; J: TRBJ2-4; V: TRBV18; CDR3: CASSPPGPGGRNIQYF
length: 18; J: TRBJ2-3; V: TRBV7-9; CDR3: CASTKGRGGPKTTDTQYF
length: 16; J: TRBJ2-5; V: TRBV28; CDR3: CASSSPHSTGMETQYF
length: 17; J: TRBJ2-1; V: TRBV20-1; CDR3: CSASRLAGTTSYNEQFF